This TCR beta chain was observed in a study of CD8+ T cells in alopecia areata. Study as a whole: In an open-label trial, patients got 5 to 10 mg tofacitinib twice daily.

This sample's treatment: oral pan-JAK inhibitor, 5-10 mg twice daily. RNA was extracted and reverse transcribed into cDNA as the sequencing template. Libraries were prepared by immunoSEQ multiplex PCR; TCRdb keeps only in-frame clonotypes and omits some of them. The table shows 150,000 to 200,000 clones, with less than 70% occurring only once. A single count supports this clone. Its antigen is not known. The CDR3 sequence is 17 residues long. V shed 0 bases and J shed 4 bases, with 19 bases lying between them. The germline gives CDR1 GTSNPN, CDR2 SVGIG (reference sequence). Overall study findings and caveats: One nonresponder makes the tie between baseline CD8+ expansion and response uncertain. Among the top 100, expanded CD8+ clones, as well as scalp clonality, were significantly decreased by tofacitinib.

The receptor comes from a human donor with alopecia areata. The J gene is TRBJ2-4, the V gene TRBV30, with TRBD1 as a possible D gene (5 bases). The sequencing used CD4+ T cells sorted from blood, collected at week 4, from a patient treated with tofacitinib. The CDR3 DNA reads as TGTGCCTGGAGTGTACGTAGGGGAAGGCTTCTGAAAAACATTCAGTACTTC. Translating it yields CAWSVRRGRLLKNIQYF.